Shown below are 6 T cell receptor beta chains from a single sample sequenced in a study of CD8+CD57+ T cells in acquired aplastic anemia. For CDR3 and TCR beta VDJ profiling, genomic DNA was the template used. TCRdb reanalysed the reads using MiXCR and keeps one entry per CDR3 protein. The sample has about 420,000 distinct CDR3 sequences, 55% to 75% seen once. Specimen: sorted CD4+, CD8+, or CD8+CD57+ T cells (not recorded which) from PBMCs. Every receptor here comes from a human donor in good health, serving as a control.

This clonotype was recorded many times. The chain is built from TRBV20-1 and TRBJ1-4; a possible D gene is TRBD1 (5 bases). V dropped 4 bases and J dropped 4 bases, with 10 bases sitting between them. Germline lookup yields CDR1 DFQATT and CDR2 SNEGSKA (reference sequence). The CDR3 loop spans 13 amino acids. For the CDR3, the DNA is TGCAGTGCTAAGACAGCATTTAATGAAAAACTGTTTTTT. Amino acid sequence: CSAKTAFNEKLFF.

This clonotype occurred many times. J is TRBJ1-1 and V is TRBV12-3 or TRBV12-4; possibly TRBD1 for D (5 bases). V was clipped by 6 bases and J by 2 bases, with 10 bases between them. The CDR3 sequence is 13 residues long. The CDR3 reads CASSRDRNTEAFF. The CDR3 nucleotides are TGTGCCAGCAGCCGTGACAGAAACACTGAAGCTTTCTTT.

The chain recombines TRBV7-3 with TRBJ2-7; 11 bases map to TRBD1. CDR3 length: 17 residues. The germline gives CDR1 SGHTA, CDR2 FQGTGA. The V segment lost 0 bases and the J segment 5 bases; nucleotides outside the gene matches: 9. This chain's CDR3 is CASSLTSGTGGLHEQYF. In DNA form, the CDR3 reads TGTGCCAGCAGCTTAACTTCCGGGACAGGGGGTCTCCACGAGCAGTACTTC.

On this clonotype itself: This CDR3 fails to terminate in the conserved phenylalanine or tryptophan, so it likely reflects a read error. Because the CDR3's place on the DNA is in doubt, the DNA is left out and the CDR3 is given as listed by TCRdb. The chain couples TRBV7-2 to TRBJ2-5; TRBD1 is the table's D call and was not checked against the DNA. The germline CDR1 and CDR2 sequences are SGHTA and FQGNSA. The CDR3 sequence runs 13 residues, both termini included. The CDR3 is CASSEGGADNNEH.

The chain recombines TRBV10-3 with TRBJ2-7, with D perhaps TRBD1 (5 bases). The J call may be mistaken, given a closer DNA end match to TRBJ1-2. Germline CDR1 is ENHRY and CDR2 is SYGVKD. The CDR3 loop spans 15 amino acids. The chain's CDR3 is CAISESRGGSGDYTF. CDR3 sequence (DNA): TGTGCCATCAGTGAGTCGCGGGGGGGGTCGGGAGACTACACCTTC.

CDR3 nucleotides: TGTGCCAGCAGCTTAGTGGGACAAGGGTCACCACTCCACCAGTATTTT. It specifies CASSLVGQGSPLHQYF. The chain carries TRBV7-2 and TRBJ2-3; the D gene is possibly TRBD1 (6 bases). Germline V CDR1 and CDR2: SGHTA, FQGNSA. The CDR3 has 16 residues. Trimming left V 1 base short and J 12 bases short, with 23 bases between. Full variable domain (remainder filled in from reference TRBV7-2 and TRBJ2-3): GAGVSQSPSNKVTEKGKDVELRCDPISGHTALYWYRQSLGQGLEFLIYFQGNSAPDKSGLPSDRFSAERTGGSVSTLTIQRTQQEDSAVYLCASSLVGQGSPLHQYFGPGTRLTVL.